These 19 T cell receptor beta chains came from one sample sequenced in a study of blood T cells in healthy people across ages. A second 7 to 11 cycle PCR used barcoded and J-beta primers. TCRdb re-analysed the 5' RACE reads in MiXCR, keeping a single row per CDR3 protein. The table lists roughly 1.6 million distinct CDR3 sequences, about 35% of them singletons, with approximately 11% in the top ten. The material sequenced was blood. The receptors here all came from a woman in her twenties or thirties in good health.

This rearrangement joins TRBV20-1 to TRBJ2-3; D uncertain. The CDR3 runs to 13 residues. Germline loops: CDR1 DFQATT, CDR2 SNEGSKA (reference sequence). The V end was cut by 5 bases, the J end by 6 bases, with 15 bases between. CDR3 sequence: CSAGKTWADTQYF. CDR3 nucleotides: TGCAGTGCTGGAAAGACGTGGGCGGATACGCAGTATTTT.

The rearrangement uses TRBV7-9 and TRBJ2-1; 10 nucleotides align to TRBD1. CDR3 size: 15 residues. V shed 5 bases and J 10 bases; nucleotides not matched to a gene: 11. CDR1 SEHNR and CDR2 FQNEAQ come from the germline V gene (reference sequence). The CDR3 loop is CASSPPGQGWYEQFF. CDR3 nucleotides: TGTGCCAGCAGCCCCCCGGGACAGGGGTGGTACGAGCAGTTCTTC.

The sample holds a few counts of this clonotype. J is TRBJ2-7 and V is TRBV2; TRBD1 matches at 12 bases. Germline CDR1 SNHLY, CDR2 FYNNEI. The CDR3 extends over 13 amino acids. The V segment lost 6 bases and the J segment 6 bases; nucleotides outside the gene matches: 3. The CDR3 nucleotides are TGTGCCAGCAGCCGGGACAGGGGGCTCGAGCAGTACTTC. Its protein is CASSRDRGLEQYF.

This clonotype has more than one count but fewer than ten. This chain links TRBV7-2 with TRBJ2-1; 8 nucleotides match TRBD2. Germline CDR1 and CDR2: SGHTA and FQGNSA. Germline trimming cut 5 bases from V and 4 bases from J; bases unmatched to any gene: 13. The CDR3 spans 17 residues. CDR3 nucleotides: TGTGCCAGCAGCCCCCGATCCCCCGGGAGGGTTTACAATGAGCAGTTCTTC. Translation: CASSPRSPGRVYNEQFF.

This chain uses TRBV28 with TRBJ2-7; D is unclear. From germline, CDR1 is MDHEN and CDR2 SYDVKM. The CDR3 spans 12 residues. Trimming took off 4 bases at V and 6 bases at J, with 10 bases between the two ends. In DNA, the CDR3 is TGTGCCAGCAGTTCCGGGTCGAGCGAGCAGTACTTC. This translates into CASSSGSSEQYF.

The chain combines TRBV12-3 or TRBV12-4 with TRBJ2-1; 8 nucleotides match TRBD2. With 2 bases clipped from V and 9 bases from J, the junction kept 3 bases outside the gene matches. CDR3 length equals 13 residues. This chain's CDR3 is CASSLRREAEQFF. CDR3 sequence (DNA): TGTGCCAGCAGTTTAAGGCGGGAGGCTGAGCAGTTCTTC.

This clonotype has more than one count but fewer than ten. The chain employs TRBV7-9 and TRBJ1-4; possibly TRBD1 for D (5 bases). The CDR3 has 13 amino acids. Germline V CDR1 and CDR2: SEHNR, FQNEAQ (reference sequence). V lost 4 bases and J 7 bases, leaving 10 bases between the germline ends. The chain's CDR3 is CASSSTGPEKLFF. CDR3 bases: TGTGCCAGCAGCTCTACGGGACCTGAAAAACTGTTTTTT.

This clonotype was observed a few times. CDR3 DNA sequence: TGCGCCAGCAGCCCCGGGACGGGGGTAAACAGTGGGCAGTTCTTC. It is translated as CASSPGTGVNSGQFF. The chain uses TRBV5-1 and TRBJ2-1; tentative D call: TRBD2 (6 bases). V was cut by 4 bases and J by 12 bases, with 23 bases left in between. CDR3 size: 15 residues. Germline loops: CDR1 SGHRS, CDR2 YFSETQ.

A word on this clonotype: One end of the junction varies from germline; a read error may be responsible. The chain joins TRBV6-2 or TRBV6-3 to TRBJ2-1; weak D call: TRBD2 (6 bases). From germline, CDR1 is MNHEY and CDR2 SVGEGT. There are 17 residues in the CDR3. CDR3: CACSYSPSGSPYNEQFF. CDR3 sequence (DNA): TGTGCCTGCAGTTACTCCCCTTCCGGGAGTCCTTACAATGAGCAGTTCTTC.

The chain links TRBV20-1 to TRBJ2-1; 10 nucleotides agree with TRBD2. The germline V gene encodes CDR1 DFQATT and CDR2 SNEGSKA (reference sequence). The V segment lost 5 bases and the J segment 2 bases; nucleotides outside the gene matches: 3. The CDR3 extends over 14 amino acids. This CDR3 reads CSAVLAGTYNEQFF. In DNA, the CDR3 is TGCAGTGCTGTACTAGCGGGGACCTACAATGAGCAGTTCTTC.

This clonotype was seen a handful of times. The CDR3 DNA reads TGTGCCAGCAGCTCCCTTGAGCAGTTCTTC. It yields the protein CASSSLEQFF. The chain joins TRBV7-9 to TRBJ2-1; no clear D gene. This CDR3 region has 10 residues. The germline gives CDR1 SEHNR, CDR2 FQNEAQ (reference sequence). Deletions cut 4 bases from V and 9 bases from J, with 4 bases between. The variable domain in full, with the rest retrieved from reference TRBV7-9 and TRBJ2-1, is DTGVSQNPRHKITKRGQNVTFRCDPISEHNRLYWYRQTLGQGPEFLTYFQNEAQLEKSRLLSDRFSAERPKGSFSTLEIQRTEQGDSAMYLCASSSLEQFFGPGTRLTVL.

This clonotype was seen a few times. The gene calls are TRBV5-1 and TRBJ2-1; 8 bases map to TRBD1. Germline V gene data show CDR1 as SGHRS and CDR2 as YFSETQ. This CDR3 region has 17 residues. Losses at the gene ends were 0 bases for V and 3 bases for J; bases not matched to a gene: 8. CDR3 region: CASSLVAGGKVYNEQFF. CDR3 coding DNA: TGCGCCAGCAGCTTGGTGGCAGGGGGCAAGGTCTACAATGAGCAGTTCTTC.

On this clonotype: Relative to the germline gene, one junction end is altered; a read error may explain this. This chain joins TRBV7-6 and TRBJ2-6, with 8 positions matching TRBD1. The CDR3 totals 22 residues. Germline V gene data show CDR1 as SGHVS and CDR2 as FNYEAQ. The CDR3 is CASSSTQRGTGTGFSGANVRTF. The CDR3 region has the DNA TGTGCCAGCAGCTCCACCCAAAGGGGAACCGGGACAGGATTCTCTGGGGCCAACGTCCGGACTTTC.

This clonotype was seen a handful of times. The V gene is TRBV20-1, the J gene TRBJ2-7; 10 bases line up with TRBD1. Germline loops: CDR1 DFQATT, CDR2 SNEGSKA (reference sequence). V gave up 1 base and J gave up 5 bases; unmatched junction bases: 11. The CDR3 loop spans 16 amino acids. The CDR3 bases are TGCAGTGCTAGAGGCCCCCGGACAGGGGGAGAGGACGAGCAGTACTTC. It codes for CSARGPRTGGEDEQYF.

This clonotype has just a few counts. J is TRBJ2-5 and V is TRBV2; the D gene is possibly TRBD1 (6 bases). Germline assignment: CDR1 SNHLY and CDR2 FYNNEI. This CDR3 has 13 amino acids. The V and J ends lost 8 bases and 2 bases respectively, with 12 bases between them. CDR3 protein: CASQGDKQETQYF. The CDR3 DNA sequence: TGTGCCAGCCAAGGGGACAAACAAGAGACCCAGTACTTC. The entire variable domain, with the rest obtained from reference TRBV2 and TRBJ2-5, is as follows: EPEVTQTPSHQVTQMGQEVILRCVPISNHLYFYWYRQILGQKVEFLVSFYNNEISEKSEIFDDQFSVERPDGSNFTLKIRSTKLEDSAMYFCASQGDKQETQYFGPGTRLLVL.

CDR3 sequence (DNA): TGTGCCAGCAGTTACTCGTTTGAAGTAGGCTACACCTTC. This encodes CASSYSFEVGYTF. The rearrangement joins TRBV6-2 or TRBV6-3 to TRBJ1-2; D gene unclear. The V gene's germline CDR1 is MNHEY and CDR2 SVGEGT. The V gene lost 0 bases and the J gene lost 8 bases, with 10 bases spanning the gap. The CDR3 is 13 amino acids.

The rearrangement uses TRBV4-1 and TRBJ2-2; D unclear. Trimming shortened V by 3 bases and J by 0 bases, and 14 bases separated the two germline ends. CDR1 is MGHRA, CDR2 YSYEKL, per germline. This CDR3 comprises 17 residues. CDR3 bases: TGCGCCAGCAGCCACACGGGTTTGCGGACGAACACCGGGGAGCTGTTTTTT. This sequence encodes CASSHTGLRTNTGELFF.

This chain links TRBV7-9 with TRBJ2-7; D is perhaps TRBD1 (6 bases). This CDR3 contains 16 residues. Germline V CDR1 and CDR2: SEHNR, FQNEAQ (reference sequence). Trimming stripped 1 base from V and 2 bases from J, with 15 bases between. The CDR3 loop is CASSLGSGGRTYEQYF. The CDR3 nucleotides are TGTGCCAGCAGCTTAGGGTCTGGGGGCCGGACCTACGAGCAGTACTTC.

As DNA, the CDR3 is TGTGCCACACGAGACAGGGAGCAGGGCTATGGCTACACCTTC. This codes for CATRDREQGYGYTF. This rearrangement joins TRBV10-3 to TRBJ1-2, with TRBD1 matching over 7 bases. This CDR3 has 14 residues. With 10 bases clipped from V and 4 bases from J, the junction kept 12 bases outside the gene matches. CDR1 and CDR2 from the germline V gene are ENHRY and SYGVKD.